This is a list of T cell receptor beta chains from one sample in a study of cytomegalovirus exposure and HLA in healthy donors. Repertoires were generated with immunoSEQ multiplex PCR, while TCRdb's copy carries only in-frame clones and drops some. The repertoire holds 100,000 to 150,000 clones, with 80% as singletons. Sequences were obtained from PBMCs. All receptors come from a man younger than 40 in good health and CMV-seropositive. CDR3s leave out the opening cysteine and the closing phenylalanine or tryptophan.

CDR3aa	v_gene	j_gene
ASSESVSGEQY	TRBV10-1	TRBJ2-7
ASSQAATGDLNTIY	TRBV4-1	TRBJ1-3
ATSRDRGTGDAWGNEKLF	TRBV15	TRBJ1-4
ASSPSGLAEGQY	TRBV18	TRBJ2-7
ASSPTGPNTEAF	TRBV6-5	TRBJ1-1
ASRPFGTGSYSEQY	TRBV2	TRBJ2-7
ASNPRDSNEKLF	TRBV19	TRBJ1-4
ASSVQQGLGYT	TRBV14	TRBJ1-2
ASSIEGSYEQY	TRBV19	TRBJ2-7
ATTQRGIGTSTDTQY	TRBV19	TRBJ2-3
ALGLAGASDTQY	TRBV30	TRBJ2-3
AGLYRTGVYEQF	TRBV7-5	TRBJ2-1
ASSPFNYGYT	TRBV7-9	TRBJ1-2
ASSQEVVEGRGRGSNQPQH	TRBV4-1	TRBJ1-5
ASSVQGGSNQPQH	TRBV6-1	TRBJ1-5
ASSVARYWNTEAF	TRBV9	TRBJ1-1
ASSAGTGSTDTQY	TRBV5-4	TRBJ2-3
ASSLPGQLYQETQY	TRBV27	TRBJ2-5
AISDGPKAF	TRBV10-3	TRBJ1-1
ASRVRGLTYEQY	TRBV27	TRBJ2-7
AISPSGSNQPQH	TRBV10-3	TRBJ1-5
ASSQDLGRGNEKLF	TRBV4-1	TRBJ1-4
ASSLEGLTKLYGYT	TRBV28	TRBJ1-2
ASSQGWGSYEQY	TRBV19	TRBJ2-7
ASSYSPLEQTQY	TRBV6-5	TRBJ2-5
ASSGTTRGGWEQF	TRBV10-1	TRBJ2-1
ASSLTGTGGGGPGNTIY	TRBV2	TRBJ1-3
AWSGQGRPYNEQF	TRBV30	TRBJ2-1
ASSDVPGQGSSQPQH	TRBV6-1	TRBJ1-5
ASSSSTGHYGYT	TRBV7-9	TRBJ1-2
ASSFLGQYNEQF	TRBV27	TRBJ2-1
ASSPWDRGLQPQH	TRBV6-1	TRBJ1-5
ASSKEKGQSLPATEAF	TRBV21-1	TRBJ1-1
ASRSTGNTEAF	TRBV10-2	TRBJ1-1
ASSYPGTGFTEAF	TRBV6-6	TRBJ1-1